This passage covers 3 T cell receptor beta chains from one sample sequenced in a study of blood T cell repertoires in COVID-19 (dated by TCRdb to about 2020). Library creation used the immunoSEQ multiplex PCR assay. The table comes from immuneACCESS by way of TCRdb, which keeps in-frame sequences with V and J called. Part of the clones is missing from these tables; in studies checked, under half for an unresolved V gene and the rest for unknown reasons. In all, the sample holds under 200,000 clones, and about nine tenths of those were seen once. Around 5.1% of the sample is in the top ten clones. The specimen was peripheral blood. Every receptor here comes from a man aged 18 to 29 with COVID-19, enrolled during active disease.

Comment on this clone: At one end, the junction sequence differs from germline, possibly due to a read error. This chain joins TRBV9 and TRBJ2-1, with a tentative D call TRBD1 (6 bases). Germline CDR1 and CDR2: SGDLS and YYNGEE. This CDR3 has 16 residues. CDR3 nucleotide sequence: TGTGCCAGCAGCGTAGGGGGGCGGTACTCCAACAATGAGCAGTTCTTC. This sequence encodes CASSVGGRYSNNEQFF.

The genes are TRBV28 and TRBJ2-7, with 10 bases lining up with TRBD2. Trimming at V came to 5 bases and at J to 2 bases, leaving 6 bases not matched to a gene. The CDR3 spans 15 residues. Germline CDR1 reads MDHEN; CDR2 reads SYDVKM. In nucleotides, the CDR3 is TGTGCCAGCAGTCTCGGGACTAGCGAGACCTACGAGCAGTACTTC. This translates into CASSLGTSETYEQYF.

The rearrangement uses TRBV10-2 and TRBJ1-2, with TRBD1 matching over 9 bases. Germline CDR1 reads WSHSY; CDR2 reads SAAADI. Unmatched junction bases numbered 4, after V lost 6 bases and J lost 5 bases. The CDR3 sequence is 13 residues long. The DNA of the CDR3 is TGCGCCAGCAGGGCCGGGACAGGGTATGGCTACACCTTC. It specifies CASRAGTGYGYTF.